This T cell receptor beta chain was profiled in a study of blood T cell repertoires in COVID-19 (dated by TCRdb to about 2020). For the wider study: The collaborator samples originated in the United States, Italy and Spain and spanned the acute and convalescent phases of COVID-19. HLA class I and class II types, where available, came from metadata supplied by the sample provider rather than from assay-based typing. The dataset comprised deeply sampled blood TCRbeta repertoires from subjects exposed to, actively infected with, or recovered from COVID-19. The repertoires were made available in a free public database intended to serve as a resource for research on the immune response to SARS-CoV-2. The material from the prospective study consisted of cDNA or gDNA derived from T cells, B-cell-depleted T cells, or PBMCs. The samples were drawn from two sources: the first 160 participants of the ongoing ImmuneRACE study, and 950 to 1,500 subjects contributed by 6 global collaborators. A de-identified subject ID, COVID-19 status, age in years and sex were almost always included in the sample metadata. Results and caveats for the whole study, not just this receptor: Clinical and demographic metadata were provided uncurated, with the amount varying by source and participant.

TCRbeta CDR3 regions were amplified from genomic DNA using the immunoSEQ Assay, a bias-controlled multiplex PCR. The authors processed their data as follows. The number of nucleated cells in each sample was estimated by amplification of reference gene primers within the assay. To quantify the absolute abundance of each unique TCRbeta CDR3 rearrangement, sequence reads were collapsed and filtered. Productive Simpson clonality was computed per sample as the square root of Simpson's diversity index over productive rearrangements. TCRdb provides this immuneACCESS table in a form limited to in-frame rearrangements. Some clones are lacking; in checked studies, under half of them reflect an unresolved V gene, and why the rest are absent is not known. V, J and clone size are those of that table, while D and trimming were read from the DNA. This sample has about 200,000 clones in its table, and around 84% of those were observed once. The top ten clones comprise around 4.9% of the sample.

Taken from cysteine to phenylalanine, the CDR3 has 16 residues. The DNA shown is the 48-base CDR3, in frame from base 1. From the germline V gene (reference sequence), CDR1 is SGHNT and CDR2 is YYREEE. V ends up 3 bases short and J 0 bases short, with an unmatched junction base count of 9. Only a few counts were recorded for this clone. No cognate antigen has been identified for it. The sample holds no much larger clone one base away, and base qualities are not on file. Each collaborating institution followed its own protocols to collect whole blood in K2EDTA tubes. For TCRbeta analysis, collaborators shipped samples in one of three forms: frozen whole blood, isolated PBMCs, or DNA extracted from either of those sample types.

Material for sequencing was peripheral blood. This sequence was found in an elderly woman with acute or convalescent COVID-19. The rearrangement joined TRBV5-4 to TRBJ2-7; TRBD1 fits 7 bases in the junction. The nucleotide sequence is TGTGCCAGCAGCTCGACTGACGGGACAGTCTCCTACGAGCAGTACTTC. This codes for CASSSTDGTVSYEQYF.